The 8 T cell receptor beta chains below all came from one sample that was sequenced in a study of blood T cell repertoires in COVID-19. The table came from immunoSEQ multiplex PCR; TCRdb's copy has only in-frame clones and leaves some out. The table includes almost 100,000 clones, roughly 86% detected once. Input material: peripheral blood. These receptors were obtained from a middle-aged man with acute or convalescent COVID-19.

This clone was counted a single time. V and J are TRBV19 and TRBJ1-3; possibly TRBD1 for D (5 bases). From germline, CDR1 is LNHDA and CDR2 SQIVND (reference sequence). V lost 0 bases to trimming and J lost 2 bases, with 11 bases between them. This CDR3 has 16 residues. In nucleotides, the CDR3 is TGTGCCAGTAGTATAGATCCGGCAGGGCCTGGAAACACCATATATTTT. Translation gives CASSIDPAGPGNTIYF.

The chain combines TRBV12-3 or TRBV12-4 with TRBJ1-2; TRBD1 aligns across 9 bases. There are 13 residues in the CDR3. Trimming took 6 bases from V and 6 from J; bases not matched to a gene: 5. CDR3 coding DNA: TGTGCCAGCAGAGACACAGGGGGCCATGGCTACACCTTC. It translates to CASRDTGGHGYTF.

The rearrangement links TRBV15 to TRBJ2-6; D gene ambiguous. The V and J ends lost 2 bases and 1 base respectively, with 9 bases between them. CDR1 is LNHNV, CDR2 YYDKDF, per germline (reference sequence). The CDR3 is made up of 16 amino acids. The DNA for the CDR3 is TGTGCCACCAGCAGACCGAGGCGGTCTGGGGCCAACGTCCTGACTTTC. As protein: CATSRPRRSGANVLTF.

This clone showed up just a few times. CDR3 nucleotide sequence: TGCGCCAGCAGCCAAGGACTAGCGGGAGGCCGGGATACGCAGTATTTT. Protein sequence: CASSQGLAGGRDTQYF. The V and J genes are TRBV4-1 and TRBJ2-3; 13 nucleotides line up with TRBD2. In germline, CDR1 is MGHRA, CDR2 YSYEKL. V trimming: 1 base; J trimming: 6 bases; junction bases outside the gene matches: 4. The CDR3 is 16 amino acids.

The genes are TRBV9 and TRBJ1-5; maybe TRBD1 (6 bases). Per the germline V gene, CDR1 is SGDLS and CDR2 is YYNGEE. The CDR3 contains 14 residues. Between the trimmed V and J ends, which lost 0 bases and 7 bases, there was a span of 11 bases. CDR3 in amino acids: CASSVDTQGQPQHF. The CDR3 DNA is TGTGCCAGCAGCGTAGATACGCAGGGGCAGCCCCAGCATTTT.

The CDR3: CASTFVGGREQYF. Written as DNA, the CDR3 is TGCGCCAGCACCTTCGTGGGGGGGCGCGAGCAGTACTTC. V usage is TRBV5-1 and J usage is TRBJ2-7; D is perhaps TRBD2 (7 bases). Germline lookup yields CDR1 SGHRS and CDR2 YFSETQ. Trimming stripped 6 bases from V and 6 bases from J, with 16 bases between. The CDR3 consists of 13 residues.

This clone came up a few times. The genes are TRBV5-1 and TRBJ2-5; 10 nucleotides align to TRBD2. Germline values: CDR1 SGHRS, CDR2 YFSETQ. The CDR3 loop spans 13 amino acids. J lost 5 bases, V lost 4 bases, and 2 bases had no gene match. The CDR3 DNA sequence: TGCGCCAGCAGCCAGCGGGAGGGGGAGACCCAGTACTTC. Translation gives CASSQREGETQYF.

This clone has a handful of counts. The chain is built from TRBV16 and TRBJ2-7, with a tentative D call TRBD2 (6 bases). Germline values: CDR1 KGHSY, CDR2 FQNENV. V lost 2 bases and J lost 2, with 10 bases in between. The CDR3 spans 14 residues. In nucleotides, the CDR3 is TGTGCCAGCAGCCAAGGTGCGGGAACCTACGAGCAGTACTTC. The encoded protein is CASSQGAGTYEQYF.